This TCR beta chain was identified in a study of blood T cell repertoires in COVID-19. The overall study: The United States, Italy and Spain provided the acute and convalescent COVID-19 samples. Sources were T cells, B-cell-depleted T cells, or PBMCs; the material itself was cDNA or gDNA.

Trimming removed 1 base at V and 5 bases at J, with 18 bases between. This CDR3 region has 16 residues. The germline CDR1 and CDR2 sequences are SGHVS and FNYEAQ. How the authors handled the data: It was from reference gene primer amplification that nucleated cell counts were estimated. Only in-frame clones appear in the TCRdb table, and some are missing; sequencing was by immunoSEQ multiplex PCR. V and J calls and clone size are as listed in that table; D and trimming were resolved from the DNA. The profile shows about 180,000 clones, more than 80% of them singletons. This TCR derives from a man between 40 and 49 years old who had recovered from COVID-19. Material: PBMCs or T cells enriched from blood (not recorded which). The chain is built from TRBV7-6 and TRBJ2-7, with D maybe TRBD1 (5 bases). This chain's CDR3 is CASSLVHSAGANEQYF. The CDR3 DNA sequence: TGTGCCAGCAGCTTAGTCCATTCAGCTGGGGCCAACGAGCAGTACTTC.